This paragraph covers one TCR beta chain sequence. Its antigen is undetermined. V was pared by 5 bases and J by 8 bases, with 18 bases between. Germline CDR1 LNHDA, CDR2 SQIVND (reference sequence). The CDR3 loop spans 14 amino acids. The sample originates from a study of T cell responses to AZD1222 COVID-19 vaccine. Measured with immunoSEQ multiplex PCR; TCRdb has only the in-frame clones, and not every one. The sample shows fewer than 300,000 clones, approximately 95% of them seen only once. General study results and limits: Most donors were white British and more were female, and clonal diversity was possibly underestimated. In all cases, repertoires were sampled only after the peak T cell response. Spike-specific TCR breadth rose after two AZD1222 doses, and depth rose as well. Recipients of AZD1222 seropositive at baseline numbered only 6 or 7.

Source: peripheral blood, taken on day 0 of AZD1222 vaccination. This TCR derives from an adult in good health. The chain combines TRBV19 with TRBJ1-1, with a possible D match to TRBD1 (5 bases). The CDR3, as DNA: TGTGCCAGTAGTCCACGCTCACGACAGATCGAAGCTTTCTTT. Its protein is CASSPRSRQIEAFF.